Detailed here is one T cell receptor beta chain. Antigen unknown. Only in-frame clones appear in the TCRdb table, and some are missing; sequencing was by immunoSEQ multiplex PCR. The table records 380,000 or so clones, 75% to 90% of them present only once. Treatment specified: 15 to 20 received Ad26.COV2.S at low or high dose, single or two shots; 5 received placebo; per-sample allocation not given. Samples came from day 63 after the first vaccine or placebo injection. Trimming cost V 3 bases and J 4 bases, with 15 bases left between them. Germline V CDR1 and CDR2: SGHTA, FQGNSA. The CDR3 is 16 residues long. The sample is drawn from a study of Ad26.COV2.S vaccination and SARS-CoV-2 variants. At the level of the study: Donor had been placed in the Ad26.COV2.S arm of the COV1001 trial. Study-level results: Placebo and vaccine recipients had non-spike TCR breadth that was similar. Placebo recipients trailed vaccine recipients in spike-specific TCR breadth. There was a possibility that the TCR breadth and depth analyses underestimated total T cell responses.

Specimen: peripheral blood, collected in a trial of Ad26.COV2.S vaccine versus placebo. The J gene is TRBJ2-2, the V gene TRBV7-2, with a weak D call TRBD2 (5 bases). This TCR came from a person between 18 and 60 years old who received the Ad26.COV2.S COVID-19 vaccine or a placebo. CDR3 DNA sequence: TGTGCCAGCAGCTTCCCAGGAGGATGGTCCACCGGGGAGCTGTTTTTT. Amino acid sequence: CASSFPGGWSTGELFF.